This T cell receptor beta chain was retrieved from a study of cytomegalovirus exposure and HLA in healthy donors. About the study: Most genotyped donors, around 86% of roughly 400, had Caucasian-associated genetic ancestry. Broader study findings: Presence/absence analyses rested on an assumption that sequencing depth was roughly uniform across donors.

The PCR used 60 Vbeta and 13 Jbeta primers. Produced via immunoSEQ multiplex PCR; TCRdb's table is partial and in-frame only. The table for this sample gives some 60,000 clones. As concerns this clone: Antigen: not known.

Healthy individuals who donated bone marrow served as the donors. Between the trimmed V and J ends, which lost 0 bases and 1 base, there was a span of 11 bases. The CDR3 sequence is 16 residues long. Per germline, CDR1 MGHRA and CDR2 YSYEKL. This receptor was obtained from a young man in good health and CMV-seropositive. Source material: PBMCs. The chain links TRBV4-1 to TRBJ2-3, with TRBD1 as a possible D gene (5 bases). The CDR3 loop reads CASSQDMGLGTDTQYF. The CDR3 DNA reads TGCGCCAGCAGCCAAGATATGGGGCTGGGCACAGATACGCAGTATTTT.